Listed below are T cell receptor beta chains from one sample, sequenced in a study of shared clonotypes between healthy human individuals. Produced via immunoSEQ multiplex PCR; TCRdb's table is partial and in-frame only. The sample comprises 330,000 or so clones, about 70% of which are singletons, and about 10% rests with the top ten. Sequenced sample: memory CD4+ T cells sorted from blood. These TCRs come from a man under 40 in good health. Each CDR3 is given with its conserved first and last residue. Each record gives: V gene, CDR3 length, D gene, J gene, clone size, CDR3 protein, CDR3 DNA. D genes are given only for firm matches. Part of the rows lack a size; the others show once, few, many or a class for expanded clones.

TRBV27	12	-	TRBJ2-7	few	CASSFDRTEQYF	TGTGCCAGCAGCTTCGACAGGACCGAGCAGTACTTC
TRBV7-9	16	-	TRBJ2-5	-	CASSLGPGLGQETQYF	TGTGCCAGCAGCTTAGGGCCGGGTTTGGGGCAAGAGACCCAGTACTTC
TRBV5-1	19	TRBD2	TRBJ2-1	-	CASSSPGTSGISSYNEQFF	TGCGCCAGCAGCTCCCCCGGGACTAGCGGGATCAGCTCCTACAATGAGCAGTTCTTC
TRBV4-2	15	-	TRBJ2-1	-	CASSQGTGDSNEQFF	TGTGCCAGCAGCCAAGGGACGGGAGACTCCAATGAGCAGTTCTTC
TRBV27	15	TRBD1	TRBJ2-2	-	CASSPTGGWTGELFF	TGTGCCAGCAGTCCGACAGGGGGCTGGACCGGGGAGCTGTTTTTT
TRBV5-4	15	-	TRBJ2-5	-	CASSLAAPLQETQYF	TGTGCCAGCAGCTTGGCGGCCCCTCTTCAAGAGACCCAGTACTTC
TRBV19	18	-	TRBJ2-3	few	CASSISGGVDLSTDTQYF	TGTGCCAGTAGTATTAGTGGCGGGGTGGACTTAAGCACAGATACGCAGTATTTT
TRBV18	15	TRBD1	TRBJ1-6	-	CASSVTGQGNSPLHF	TGTGCCAGCTCAGTAACGGGACAGGGGAATTCACCCCTCCACTTT
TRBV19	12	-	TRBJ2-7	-	CASSAGSYEQYF	TGTGCCAGTAGTGCCGGCTCCTACGAGCAGTACTTC
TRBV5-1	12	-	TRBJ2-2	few	CASSLVLGELFF	TGCGCCAGCAGCTTGGTTCTGGGGGAGCTGTTTTTT
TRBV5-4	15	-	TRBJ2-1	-	CASSSPTVPYNEQFF	TGTGCCAGCAGCTCCCCGACCGTGCCCTACAATGAGCAGTTCTTC
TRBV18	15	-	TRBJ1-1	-	CASSPKPGSETEAFF	TGTGCCAGCTCACCGAAGCCGGGGTCGGAGACTGAAGCTTTCTTT
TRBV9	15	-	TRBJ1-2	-	CASSVGSGANYGYTF	TGTGCCAGCAGCGTCGGTTCTGGGGCGAACTATGGCTACACCTTC
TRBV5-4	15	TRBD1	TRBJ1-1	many	CASSPGQGRNTEAFF	TGTGCCAGCAGCCCCGGACAGGGGAGGAACACTGAAGCTTTCTTT
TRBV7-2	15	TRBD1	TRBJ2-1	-	CASRRDRGAYNEQFF	TGTGCCAGCAGAAGGGACAGGGGGGCCTACAATGAGCAGTTCTTC
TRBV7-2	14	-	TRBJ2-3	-	CASSFKSVGDTQYF	TGTGCCAGCAGCTTTAAGTCAGTGGGAGATACGCAGTATTTT
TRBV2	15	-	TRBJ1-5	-	CASSELGRGNQPQHF	TGTGCCAGCAGTGAACTTGGGCGGGGAAATCAGCCCCAGCATTTT
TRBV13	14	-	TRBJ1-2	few	CASSPWGANYGYTF	TGTGCCAGCAGCCCCTGGGGAGCTAACTATGGCTACACCTTC
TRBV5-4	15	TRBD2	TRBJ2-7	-	CASSHRTSGNYEQYF	TGTGCCAGCAGCCACAGGACTAGCGGAAATTACGAGCAGTACTTC
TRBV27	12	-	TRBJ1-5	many	CASSLLGQPQHF	TGTGCCAGCAGTTTATTAGGTCAGCCCCAGCATTTT
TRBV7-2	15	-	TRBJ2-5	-	CASSSSGLLLETQYF	TGTGCCAGCAGCTCCAGCGGGTTGTTACTAGAGACCCAGTACTTC
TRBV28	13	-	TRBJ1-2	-	CASSFPGALGYTF	TGTGCCAGCAGTTTCCCGGGGGCCCTCGGCTACACCTTC
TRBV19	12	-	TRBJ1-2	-	CASSISTDGYTF	TGTGCCAGTAGTATATCGACGGATGGCTACACCTTC
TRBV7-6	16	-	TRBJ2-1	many	CASSLIAGNIGNEQFF	TGTGCCAGCAGCTTAATTGCAGGGAACATCGGCAATGAGCAGTTCTTC
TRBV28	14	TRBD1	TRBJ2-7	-	CASLLGQGLSEQYF	TGTGCCAGCCTTTTGGGACAGGGTCTTTCCGAGCAGTACTTC
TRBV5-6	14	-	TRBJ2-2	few	CASSLGAPNRELFF	TGTGCCAGCAGCTTGGGGGCCCCAAACCGGGAGCTGTTTTTT
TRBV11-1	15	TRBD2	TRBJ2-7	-	CASSLTSGFRYEQYF	TGTGCCAGCAGTCTGACTAGCGGGTTTCGCTACGAGCAGTACTTC
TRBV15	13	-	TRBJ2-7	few	CATSTLGGVEQYF	TGTGCCACCAGCACCCTCGGAGGGGTCGAGCAGTACTTC
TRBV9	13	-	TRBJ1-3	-	CASSVASGNTIYF	TGTGCCAGCAGCGTAGCATCTGGAAACACCATATATTTT
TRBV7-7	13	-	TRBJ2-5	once	CASSLDGSGAQYF	TGTGCTAGCAGCTTAGACGGGTCGGGGGCCCAGTACTTC
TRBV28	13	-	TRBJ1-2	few	CASSLHRVYGYTF	TGTGCCAGCAGTTTACACAGGGTATATGGCTACACCTTC
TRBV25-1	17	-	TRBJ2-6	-	CASSGTASWYGANVLTF	TGTGCCAGCAGTGGGACAGCCAGCTGGTACGGGGCCAACGTCCTGACTTTC
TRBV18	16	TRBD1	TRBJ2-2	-	CASSPRQGRNAGELFF	TGTGCCAGCTCACCCAGACAGGGTAGAAACGCCGGGGAGCTGTTTTTT
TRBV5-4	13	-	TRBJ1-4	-	CASSLALSGELFF	TGTGCCAGCAGCCTGGCCCTTTCTGGGGAACTGTTTTTT
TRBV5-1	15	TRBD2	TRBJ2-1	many	CASSSRLAGSGEQFF	TGCGCCAGCAGCTCGAGACTAGCGGGCTCTGGTGAGCAGTTCTTC
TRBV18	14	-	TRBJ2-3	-	CASSPQANTDTQYF	TGTGCCAGCTCACCACAGGCGAACACAGATACGCAGTATTTT
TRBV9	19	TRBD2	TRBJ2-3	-	CASSKGLGRVVAGTDTQYF	TGTGCCAGCAGTAAAGGGCTCGGGAGGGTTGTAGCAGGCACAGATACGCAGTATTTT
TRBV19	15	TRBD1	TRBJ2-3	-	CASKGTAISTDTQYF	TGTGCCAGTAAAGGGACAGCAATTAGCACAGATACGCAGTATTTT
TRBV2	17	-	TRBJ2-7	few	CASSDEQAITYDYEQYF	TGTGCCAGCAGTGATGAACAGGCCATCACCTACGACTACGAGCAGTACTTC
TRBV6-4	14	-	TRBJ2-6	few	CASSDGAGANVLTF	TGTGCCAGCAGTGACGGGGCTGGGGCCAACGTCCTGACTTTC
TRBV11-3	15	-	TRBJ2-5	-	CASSLGGGIQETQYF	TGTGCCAGCAGCTTGGGGGGCGGGATCCAAGAGACCCAGTACTTC
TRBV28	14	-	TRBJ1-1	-	CASSLTGLNTEAFF	TGTGCCAGCAGCTTGACAGGCTTAAACACTGAAGCCTTCTTT